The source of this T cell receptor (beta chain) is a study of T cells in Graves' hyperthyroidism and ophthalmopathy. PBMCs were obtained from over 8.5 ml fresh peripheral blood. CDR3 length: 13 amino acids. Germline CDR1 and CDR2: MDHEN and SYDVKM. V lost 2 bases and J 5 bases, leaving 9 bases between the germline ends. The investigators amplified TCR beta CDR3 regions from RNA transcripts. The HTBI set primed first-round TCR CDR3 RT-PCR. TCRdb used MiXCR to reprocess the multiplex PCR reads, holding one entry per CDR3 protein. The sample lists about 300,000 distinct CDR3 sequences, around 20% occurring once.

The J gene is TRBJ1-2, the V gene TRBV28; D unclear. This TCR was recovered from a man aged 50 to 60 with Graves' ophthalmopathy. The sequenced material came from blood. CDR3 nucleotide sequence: TGTGCCAGCAGTTTAGCCGTGGGGTATGGCTACACCTTC. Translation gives CASSLAVGYGYTF.